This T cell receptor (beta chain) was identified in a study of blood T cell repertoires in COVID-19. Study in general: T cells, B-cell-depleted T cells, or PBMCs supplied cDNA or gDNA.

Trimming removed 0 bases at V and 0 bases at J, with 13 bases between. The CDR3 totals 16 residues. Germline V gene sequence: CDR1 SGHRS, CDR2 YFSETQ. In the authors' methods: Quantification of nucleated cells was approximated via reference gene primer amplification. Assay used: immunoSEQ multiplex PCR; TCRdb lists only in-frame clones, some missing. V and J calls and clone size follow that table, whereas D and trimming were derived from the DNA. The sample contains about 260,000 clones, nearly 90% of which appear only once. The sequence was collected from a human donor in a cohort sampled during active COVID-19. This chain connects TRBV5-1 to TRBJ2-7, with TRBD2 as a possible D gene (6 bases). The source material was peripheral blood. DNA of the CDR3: TGCGCCAGCAGCTTGGGTCTGGGGGGAAGCTCCTACGAGCAGTACTTC. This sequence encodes CASSLGLGGSSYEQYF. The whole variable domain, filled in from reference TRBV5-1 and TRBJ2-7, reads KAGVTQTPRYLIKTRGQQVTLSCSPISGHRSVSWYQQTPGQGLQFLFEYFSETQRNKGNFPGRFSGRQFSNSRSEMNVSTLELGDSALYLCASSLGLGGSSYEQYFGPGTRLTVT.